One and the same sample provided the 23 T cell receptor beta chains below, sequenced in a study of cytomegalovirus exposure and HLA in healthy donors. Primers for the PCR totalled 60 Vbeta and 13 Jbeta. TCRdb keeps only in-frame clones here, not all; method: immunoSEQ multiplex PCR. The sample includes 170,000 or so clones, around 77% seen only once; the top ten take under 2.5%. The sample consisted of PBMCs. The source is a man in his fifties or sixties in good health and CMV-seronegative.

The V and J genes are TRBV5-1 and TRBJ2-7, with 8 bases lining up with TRBD1. J lost 6 bases, V lost 3 bases, and 5 bases had no gene match. The CDR3 contains 13 residues. The V gene's germline CDR1 is SGHRS and CDR2 YFSETQ. The CDR3 DNA follows: TGCGCCAGCAGCTCCCAGGGGGCCAGCGAGCAGTACTTC. This sequence encodes CASSSQGASEQYF.

The chain is built from TRBV28 and TRBJ1-4, with D unclear. The ends were cut back, 10 bases at V and 0 bases at J, with 12 bases in the middle. The CDR3 is made up of 14 amino acids. CDR1 is MDHEN, CDR2 SYDVKM, per germline. For the CDR3, the DNA is TGTGCCATTTCGGCGGGTTCAACTAATGAAAAACTGTTTTTT. Amino acids: CAISAGSTNEKLFF. The full variable domain, completed using reference TRBV28 and TRBJ1-4, is DVKVTQSSRYLVKRTGEKVFLECVQDMDHENMFWYRQDPGLGLRLIYFSYDVKMKEKGDIPEGYSVSREKKERFSLILESASTNQTSMYLCAISAGSTNEKLFFGSGTQLSVL.

This chain joins TRBV20-1 and TRBJ2-3, with D tentatively TRBD1 (6 bases). The ends were cut back, 7 bases at V and 3 bases at J, with 8 bases in the middle. The CDR3 spans 11 residues. The germline V gene has CDR1 DFQATT and CDR2 SNEGSKA (reference sequence). CDR3 nucleotides: TGCAGTGTCCAGGGGACAGATACGCAGTATTTT. This encodes CSVQGTDTQYF.

The J gene is TRBJ2-1, the V gene TRBV4-1; 7 bases are a match to TRBD1. The CDR3 is 14 amino acids. V lost 1 base to trimming and J lost 13 bases; unmatched junction nucleotides: 10. Germline values: CDR1 MGHRA, CDR2 YSYEKL. The CDR3 DNA reads TGCGCCAGCAGCCAAGGGCTCAGGGACAGAAAACAGTTCTTC. It specifies CASSQGLRDRKQFF.

This rearrangement joins TRBV27 to TRBJ1-6; D not certain. Deletions cut 5 bases from V and 9 bases from J, with 11 bases between. The CDR3 covers 13 residues. Germline assignment: CDR1 MNHEY and CDR2 SMNVEV (reference sequence). CDR3 sequence (DNA): TGTGCCAGCAGTCTCTCTCAGATTTCACCCCTCCACTTT. Translated, it gives CASSLSQISPLHF.

The rearrangement joins TRBV6-5 to TRBJ1-6; 8 bases match TRBD1. Germline loops: CDR1 MNHEY, CDR2 SVGAGI. V lost 6 bases to trimming and J lost 13 bases; unmatched junction nucleotides: 5. CDR3 size: 12 residues. CDR3 nucleotides: TGTGCCAGCAGACAGGGGGTGGGGCCCCTCCACTTT. Protein sequence: CASRQGVGPLHF.

The chain recombines TRBV6-1 with TRBJ2-2; 14 bases align to TRBD2. The CDR3 is made up of 19 amino acids. V dropped 4 bases and J dropped 5; count of bases not matched to a gene: 12. Germline loops: CDR1 MNHNS, CDR2 SASEGT. The CDR3: CASSGRLAGGPSVTGELFF. CDR3 DNA sequence: TGTGCCAGCAGTGGAAGACTAGCGGGAGGGCCGTCGGTGACCGGGGAGCTGTTTTTT.

This sequence joins TRBV7-9 and TRBJ2-3, with 8 bases matching TRBD2. This CDR3 spans 16 amino acids. Germline assignment: CDR1 SEHNR and CDR2 FQNEAQ (reference sequence). With V trimmed by 3 bases and J by 1 base, 6 bases remained unmatched. The CDR3 nucleotides read TGTGCCAGCAGCTTGGCGGGGGGCCCGGGCACAGATACGCAGTATTTT. This gives the protein CASSLAGGPGTDTQYF.

The CDR3 DNA is TGTGCCAGCTCACCGAGGACAGGGAGCTATGGCTACACCTTC. As protein: CASSPRTGSYGYTF. The rearrangement joins TRBV18 to TRBJ1-2, with 8 bases fitting TRBD1. This CDR3 comprises 14 residues. Looked up from germline, CDR1 is KGHSH and CDR2 is LQKENI. V shed 3 bases, J shed 4 bases, and the junction held 4 bases outside the gene matches.

The V gene is TRBV9, the J gene TRBJ1-1; tentatively, D is TRBD1 (5 bases). Trimming cost V 2 bases and J 0 bases, with 11 bases left between them. This CDR3 is 15 amino acids long. From germline, CDR1 is SGDLS and CDR2 YYNGEE. The CDR3 DNA is TGTGCCAGCAGCGTCTCAGGGTCCTTGAACACTGAAGCTTTCTTT. Translated, it gives CASSVSGSLNTEAFF.

The chain uses TRBV6-1 and TRBJ2-2, with D possibly being TRBD2 (5 bases). CDR3 length: 13 residues. V was pared by 7 bases and J by 8 bases, with 14 bases between. The germline V gene encodes CDR1 MNHNS and CDR2 SASEGT. In DNA, the CDR3 is TGTGCCAGCACCATACGGGGTATAGGGGAGCTGTTTTTT. Protein sequence: CASTIRGIGELFF.

The gene calls are TRBV25-1 and TRBJ1-2; D gene ambiguous. Germline V gene sequence: CDR1 MGHDK, CDR2 SYGVNS. The CDR3 is 12 amino acids. V lost 4 bases to trimming and J lost 4 bases, with 7 bases between them. The CDR3 bases are TGTGCCAGCAGTGCCGGTCCCTATGGCTACACCTTC. Its translation: CASSAGPYGYTF.

The rearrangement links TRBV11-2 to TRBJ2-1, with a possible D match to TRBD2 (5 bases). Germline CDR1 and CDR2: SGHAT and FQNNGV. CDR3 length equals 14 residues. Trimming took off 0 bases at V and 12 bases at J, with 15 bases between the two ends. The CDR3 DNA sequence: TGTGCCAGCAGCTTAGATCCGGACTCCGCCAGGCAGTTCTTC. This sequence encodes CASSLDPDSARQFF.

The rearrangement uses TRBV6-1 and TRBJ1-2; maybe TRBD1 (5 bases). The CDR3 is made up of 14 amino acids. V gave up 6 bases and J gave up 3 bases, with 14 bases separating them. Germline CDR1 and CDR2: MNHNS and SASEGT. The CDR3 DNA reads TGTGCCAGCAGCCAAGGGGCAGAGTACTATGGCTACACCTTC. Protein: CASSQGAEYYGYTF.

This clone was found a few times. The rearrangement joins TRBV2 to TRBJ1-4, with a tentative D call TRBD1 (5 bases). Trimming left V 7 bases short and J 0 bases short, with 12 bases between. The CDR3 is 15 residues long. The germline V gene encodes CDR1 SNHLY and CDR2 FYNNEI. The CDR3 spells CASTGGRATNEKLFF. The CDR3 nucleotides read TGTGCCAGCACGGGGGGTAGGGCAACTAATGAAAAACTGTTTTTT.

This clone has only a few counts. The chain joins TRBV4-2 to TRBJ2-7, with TRBD1 identical over 11 bases. Germline assignment: CDR1 LGHNA and CDR2 YNFKEQ. The CDR3 covers 16 residues. V lost 2 bases and J lost 5; bases outside the gene matches: 8. Here the CDR3 reads CASSQPLGQGANEQYF. The CDR3 DNA follows: TGTGCCAGCAGCCAACCTCTTGGACAGGGGGCTAACGAGCAGTACTTC.

Only one count was recorded for this clone. J is TRBJ1-2 and V is TRBV7-2; D may be TRBD1 (5 bases). The germline V gene has CDR1 SGHTA and CDR2 FQGNSA. The CDR3 is made up of 14 amino acids. Trimming pared 7 bases from V and 4 bases from J, leaving 16 bases between. This CDR3 is CASTDSTRAYGYTF. CDR3 in DNA: TGTGCCAGCACCGACAGTACAAGAGCCTATGGCTACACCTTC.

This chain links TRBV28 with TRBJ2-7; 7 bases are shared with TRBD2. Germline CDR1 reads MDHEN; CDR2 reads SYDVKM. The ends lost 3 bases at V and 3 bases at J; junction bases unmatched: 8. The CDR3 has 15 amino acids. The CDR3 DNA is TGTGCCAGCAGTTTTATTATTGGACTAGACTACGAGCAGTACTTC. The encoded protein is CASSFIIGLDYEQYF. The variable domain in full, completed from reference TRBV28 and TRBJ2-7, reads DVKVTQSSRYLVKRTGEKVFLECVQDMDHENMFWYRQDPGLGLRLIYFSYDVKMKEKGDIPEGYSVSREKKERFSLILESASTNQTSMYLCASSFIIGLDYEQYFGPGTRLTVT.

This chain joins TRBV7-9 and TRBJ1-4; tentatively, D is TRBD1 (5 bases). Germline values: CDR1 SEHNR, CDR2 FQNEAQ (reference sequence). The CDR3 contains 14 residues. Trimming removed 5 bases from V and 4 bases from J, with 11 bases in between. CDR3 region: CASSVGAYNEKLFF. The DNA for the CDR3 is TGTGCCAGCAGCGTAGGGGCCTATAATGAAAAACTGTTTTTT.

V is TRBV5-4 and J is TRBJ2-2; 8 nucleotides line up with TRBD2. The junction had 10 bases not matched to a gene; V was cut back by 5 bases and J by 4 bases. CDR1 and CDR2 from the germline V gene are SGHNT and YYREEE (reference sequence). This CDR3 is built from 16 residues. The CDR3 is CASSPGTRGGTGELFF. The CDR3 bases are TGTGCCAGCAGTCCCGGGACTAGGGGTGGCACCGGGGAGCTGTTTTTT.

The J gene is TRBJ2-3, the V gene TRBV19; unclear D gene. V lost 6 bases, J lost 2 bases, and 12 bases lay in between. The CDR3 is 14 amino acids. CDR1 is LNHDA and CDR2 is SQIVND in the germline V gene (reference sequence). This CDR3 is CASSQEQYTDTQYF. In DNA form, the CDR3 reads TGTGCCAGTAGCCAAGAACAGTACACAGATACGCAGTATTTT. Drawing the rest from reference TRBV19 and TRBJ2-3, the complete variable domain is DGGITQSPKYLFRKEGQNVTLSCEQNLNHDAMYWYRQDPGQGLRLIYYSQIVNDFQKGDIAEGYSVSREKKESFPLTVTSAQKNPTAFYLCASSQEQYTDTQYFGPGTRLTVL.

A word on this clone: Germline is not matched at one junction end, which may reflect a read error. The V call is TRBV28, the J call TRBJ1-2; D is ambiguous. The CDR3 consists of 12 residues. Germline V gene lookup returns CDR1 MDHEN and CDR2 SYDVKM. CDR3 protein: CASTSSNYGYPF. In DNA, the CDR3 is TGTGCCAGCACCAGTTCTAACTATGGCTACCCCTTC.

The rearrangement joins TRBV9 to TRBJ2-3, with D perhaps TRBD2 (6 bases). Per the germline V gene, CDR1 is SGDLS and CDR2 is YYNGEE. Between the trimmed V and J ends, which lost 1 base and 6 bases, there was a span of 18 bases. This CDR3 has 16 amino acids. The chain's CDR3 is CASSVRSGDSGDTQYF. The CDR3 DNA is TGTGCCAGCAGCGTAAGGTCTGGGGACTCTGGGGATACGCAGTATTTT. The full variable domain, its missing parts supplied by reference TRBV9 and TRBJ2-3, is DSGVTQTPKHLITATGQRVTLRCSPRSGDLSVYWYQQSLDQGLQFLIQYYNGEERAKGNILERFSAQQFPDLHSELNLSSLELGDSALYFCASSVRSGDSGDTQYFGPGTRLTVL.